These T cell receptor beta chains were read from a single sample in a study of shared clonotypes between healthy human individuals. Clones were sequenced by immunoSEQ multiplex PCR, and TCRdb holds only the in-frame ones, with some missing. This repertoire shows around 2,000,000 clones, about 92% found once; its top ten account for 1.5% to 2%. The sample consisted of naive CD8+ T cells from PBMCs. Receptors originate from a man aged 18 to 30 in good health. Some clones in this sample may be carry-over from other donors' samples. CDR3s include the opening cysteine and the closing phenylalanine or tryptophan. The D gene is left open where the match is weak. The size of a clone is reported for some rows only, either as once, few or many, or as a class for expanded clones.

clone_size: -; v_call: TRBV27; d_call: TRBD1; j_call: TRBJ1-2; cdr3_aa: CASSLGRQGGYGYTF; cdr3_nt: TGTGCCAGCAGTTTAGGGAGACAGGGGGGCTATGGCTACACCTTC
clone_size: -; v_call: TRBV7-3; d_call: -; j_call: TRBJ1-5; cdr3_aa: CASSLGVDQPQHF; cdr3_nt: TGTGCCAGCAGCTTAGGGGTGGATCAGCCCCAGCATTTT
clone_size: -; v_call: TRBV7-6; d_call: -; j_call: TRBJ2-2; cdr3_aa: CASSPSRSGELFF; cdr3_nt: TGTGCCAGCAGCCCTAGCCGATCCGGGGAGCTGTTTTTT
clone_size: -; v_call: TRBV2; d_call: -; j_call: TRBJ2-2; cdr3_aa: CASEGDTGELFF; cdr3_nt: TGTGCCAGCGAGGGGGACACCGGGGAGCTGTTTTTT
clone_size: -; v_call: TRBV6-1; d_call: -; j_call: TRBJ1-2; cdr3_aa: CASLRADPPNYGYTF; cdr3_nt: TGTGCCAGCCTAAGGGCAGACCCACCTAACTATGGCTACACCTTC
clone_size: -; v_call: TRBV11-2; d_call: -; j_call: TRBJ2-1; cdr3_aa: CASSLDRGGSLYNEQFF; cdr3_nt: TGTGCCAGCAGCTTAGATCGGGGTGGGAGTCTGTACAATGAGCAGTTCTTC
clone_size: -; v_call: TRBV11-2; d_call: -; j_call: TRBJ2-7; cdr3_aa: CASSLVNAEQYF; cdr3_nt: TGTGCCAGCAGCTTAGTGAACGCCGAGCAGTACTTC
clone_size: -; v_call: TRBV2; d_call: TRBD2; j_call: TRBJ2-3; cdr3_aa: CASSEPAGVTDTQYF; cdr3_nt: TGTGCCAGCAGTGAACCGGCGGGAGTTACAGATACGCAGTATTTT
clone_size: -; v_call: TRBV2; d_call: TRBD2; j_call: TRBJ2-1; cdr3_aa: CASSITSGYNEQFF; cdr3_nt: TGTGCCAGCAGTATAACTAGCGGATACAATGAGCAGTTCTTC
clone_size: -; v_call: TRBV6-5; d_call: TRBD1; j_call: TRBJ1-2; cdr3_aa: CASSYSSGQVNYGYTF; cdr3_nt: TGTGCCAGCAGTTACTCCTCGGGACAGGTTAACTATGGCTACACCTTC
clone_size: -; v_call: TRBV23-1; d_call: TRBD1; j_call: TRBJ2-2; cdr3_aa: CATRRGQGGELFF; cdr3_nt: TGCGCCACCCGCAGGGGGCAGGGCGGGGAGCTGTTTTTT
clone_size: -; v_call: TRBV30; d_call: -; j_call: TRBJ1-1; cdr3_aa: CAWSPSPPQAFF; cdr3_nt: TGTGCCTGGAGCCCCTCCCCCCCCCAAGCTTTCTTT
clone_size: -; v_call: TRBV27; d_call: TRBD2; j_call: TRBJ2-2; cdr3_aa: CASSLSGTSGRPSTGELFF; cdr3_nt: TGTGCCAGCAGTTTATCCGGGACTAGCGGGAGGCCATCCACCGGGGAGCTGTTTTTT
clone_size: -; v_call: TRBV30; d_call: TRBD2; j_call: TRBJ2-3; cdr3_aa: CAWSVGQASGSAFFDTDTQYF; cdr3_nt: TGTGCCTGGAGTGTAGGCCAGGCGAGCGGGAGTGCGTTCTTCGACACAGATACGCAGTATTTT
clone_size: -; v_call: TRBV28; d_call: -; j_call: TRBJ1-5; cdr3_aa: CASSSQEQMWWDQPQHF; cdr3_nt: TGTGCCAGCAGTTCCCAGGAACAAATGTGGTGGGATCAGCCCCAGCATTTT
clone_size: -; v_call: TRBV5-6; d_call: -; j_call: TRBJ1-2; cdr3_aa: CASRGTTLDGYTF; cdr3_nt: TGTGCCAGCAGAGGGACGACCCTCGATGGCTACACCTTC
clone_size: once; v_call: TRBV30; d_call: -; j_call: TRBJ2-1; cdr3_aa: CAWSISSYNEQFF; cdr3_nt: TGTGCCTGGAGTATCTCCTCCTACAATGAGCAGTTCTTC
clone_size: -; v_call: TRBV11-3; d_call: -; j_call: TRBJ2-7; cdr3_aa: CASSLRSGYEQYF; cdr3_nt: TGTGCCAGCAGCTTACGTTCTGGCTACGAGCAGTACTTC
clone_size: few; v_call: TRBV5-4; d_call: -; j_call: TRBJ1-2; cdr3_aa: CASSLGTDDYGYTF; cdr3_nt: TGTGCCAGCAGCCTTGGCACTGACGACTATGGCTACACCTTC
clone_size: -; v_call: TRBV6-1; d_call: TRBD2; j_call: TRBJ2-7; cdr3_aa: CASSEFQAGPYYEQYF; cdr3_nt: TGTGCCAGCAGTGAATTCCAAGCGGGACCCTATTACGAGCAGTACTTC
clone_size: few; v_call: TRBV7-3; d_call: TRBD2; j_call: TRBJ2-1; cdr3_aa: CASSLSGSSYNEQFF; cdr3_nt: TGTGCCAGCAGCTTGAGCGGGAGCTCCTACAATGAGCAGTTCTTC
clone_size: -; v_call: TRBV14; d_call: -; j_call: TRBJ2-2; cdr3_aa: CASSQDGYTTGELFF; cdr3_nt: TGTGCCAGCAGCCAAGATGGCTACACCACCGGGGAGCTGTTTTTT
clone_size: -; v_call: TRBV11-2; d_call: TRBD2; j_call: TRBJ2-1; cdr3_aa: CASSFAGTSYNEQFF; cdr3_nt: TGTGCCAGCAGCTTCGCCGGGACTAGCTACAATGAGCAGTTCTTC
clone_size: -; v_call: TRBV7-9; d_call: TRBD2; j_call: TRBJ2-3; cdr3_aa: CASSLSSGSYTDTQYF; cdr3_nt: TGTGCCAGCAGCTTGTCTAGCGGGAGTTATACAGATACGCAGTATTTT
clone_size: -; v_call: TRBV4-1; d_call: TRBD2; j_call: TRBJ2-2; cdr3_aa: CASSLDGLAGLNTGELFF; cdr3_nt: TGCGCCAGCAGCCTCGACGGGCTAGCGGGATTGAACACCGGGGAGCTGTTTTTT
clone_size: -; v_call: TRBV5-4; d_call: -; j_call: TRBJ2-5; cdr3_aa: CASSPGLGGAPETQYF; cdr3_nt: TGTGCCAGCAGCCCCGGGTTAGGGGGAGCCCCGGAGACCCAGTACTTC
clone_size: once; v_call: TRBV4-1; d_call: -; j_call: TRBJ1-2; cdr3_aa: CASSQTYREGDGYTF; cdr3_nt: TGCGCCAGCAGCCAAACCTACAGGGAGGGGGATGGCTACACCTTC
clone_size: -; v_call: TRBV19; d_call: TRBD1; j_call: TRBJ1-1; cdr3_aa: CASQGGWGSVTEAFF; cdr3_nt: TGTGCCAGCCAGGGGGGTTGGGGGAGTGTCACTGAAGCTTTCTTT
clone_size: -; v_call: TRBV19; d_call: -; j_call: TRBJ2-3; cdr3_aa: CASSIDPTRPRPTDTQYF; cdr3_nt: TGTGCCAGTAGTATAGACCCCACGAGACCGAGACCCACAGATACGCAGTATTTT
clone_size: -; v_call: TRBV12-5; d_call: -; j_call: TRBJ1-2; cdr3_aa: CASGLGGTSTRGYGYTF; cdr3_nt: TGTGCTAGTGGTTTGGGTGGGACCTCCACCCGGGGCTATGGCTACACCTTC
clone_size: -; v_call: TRBV27; d_call: -; j_call: TRBJ2-7; cdr3_aa: CASSLGFDSSYEQYF; cdr3_nt: TGTGCCAGCAGTTTAGGTTTTGACAGCTCCTACGAGCAGTACTTC
clone_size: -; v_call: TRBV7-8; d_call: TRBD1; j_call: TRBJ1-4; cdr3_aa: CASSTLRDRGPGEKLFF; cdr3_nt: TGTGCCAGCAGCACCCTCCGGGACAGGGGGCCAGGTGAAAAACTGTTTTTT
clone_size: -; v_call: TRBV6-5; d_call: TRBD1; j_call: TRBJ2-2; cdr3_aa: CASSYRAGGNTGELFF; cdr3_nt: TGTGCCAGCAGTTATAGGGCAGGGGGGAACACCGGGGAGCTGTTTTTT
clone_size: -; v_call: TRBV19; d_call: -; j_call: TRBJ2-7; cdr3_aa: CASSPRTARGSYEQYF; cdr3_nt: TGTGCCAGTAGTCCCCGGACAGCAAGGGGGTCCTACGAGCAGTACTTC
clone_size: few; v_call: TRBV30; d_call: -; j_call: TRBJ1-1; cdr3_aa: CAWSRTGIEAFF; cdr3_nt: TGTGCCTGGAGTCGTACCGGGATCGAAGCTTTCTTT
clone_size: -; v_call: TRBV7-2; d_call: TRBD1; j_call: TRBJ2-1; cdr3_aa: CASSYKHRDSSYNEQFF; cdr3_nt: TGTGCCAGCAGCTACAAACACCGGGACAGCTCCTACAATGAGCAGTTCTTC
clone_size: -; v_call: TRBV25-1; d_call: -; j_call: TRBJ2-7; cdr3_aa: CASTPASPTSPF; cdr3_nt: TGTGCCAGCACACCGGCATCACCTACCTCCCCCTTC
clone_size: -; v_call: TRBV6-5; d_call: -; j_call: TRBJ2-7; cdr3_aa: CASSYSRDNSYEQYF; cdr3_nt: TGTGCCAGCAGTTACTCCCGGGACAACTCCTACGAGCAGTACTTC
clone_size: -; v_call: TRBV25-1; d_call: -; j_call: TRBJ1-3; cdr3_aa: CASSEWISGNTIYF; cdr3_nt: TGTGCCAGCAGTGAATGGATCTCTGGAAACACCATATATTTT
clone_size: -; v_call: TRBV28; d_call: -; j_call: TRBJ1-6; cdr3_aa: CASSRREMGYNSPLHF; cdr3_nt: TGTGCCAGCAGTCGCAGGGAAATGGGCTATAATTCACCCCTCCACTTT
clone_size: once; v_call: TRBV19; d_call: -; j_call: TRBJ2-3; cdr3_aa: CASSRISDTQYF; cdr3_nt: TGTGCCAGTAGTAGAATCTCAGATACGCAGTATTTT
clone_size: once; v_call: TRBV4-1; d_call: TRBD2; j_call: TRBJ2-5; cdr3_aa: CASSQLGTSLYQETQYF; cdr3_nt: TGCGCCAGCAGCCAACTGGGGACTAGCCTGTACCAAGAGACCCAGTACTTC
clone_size: -; v_call: TRBV6-1; d_call: -; j_call: TRBJ1-1; cdr3_aa: CASTARDVETFF; cdr3_nt: TGTGCCAGTACTGCCCGGGACGTCGAGACTTTCTTT
clone_size: once; v_call: TRBV25-1; d_call: -; j_call: TRBJ2-7; cdr3_aa: CASSDPPEQYF; cdr3_nt: TGTGCCAGCAGTGACCCCCCCGAGCAGTACTTC
clone_size: -; v_call: TRBV4-3; d_call: TRBD2; j_call: TRBJ2-1; cdr3_aa: CASSPGLAGNEQFF; cdr3_nt: TGCGCCAGCAGCCCCGGACTAGCGGGAAATGAGCAGTTCTTC